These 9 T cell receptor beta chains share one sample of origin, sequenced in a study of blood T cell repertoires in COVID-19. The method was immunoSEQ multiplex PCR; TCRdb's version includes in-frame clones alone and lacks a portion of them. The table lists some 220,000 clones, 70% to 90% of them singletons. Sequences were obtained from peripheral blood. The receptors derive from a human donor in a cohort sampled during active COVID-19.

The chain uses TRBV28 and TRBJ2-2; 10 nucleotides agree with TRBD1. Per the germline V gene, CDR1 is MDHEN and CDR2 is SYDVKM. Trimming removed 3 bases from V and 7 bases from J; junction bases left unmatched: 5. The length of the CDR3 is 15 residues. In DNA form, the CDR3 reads TGTGCCAGCAGTTTCCCGGGACAGGGGATCGGGGAGCTGTTTTTT. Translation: CASSFPGQGIGELFF.

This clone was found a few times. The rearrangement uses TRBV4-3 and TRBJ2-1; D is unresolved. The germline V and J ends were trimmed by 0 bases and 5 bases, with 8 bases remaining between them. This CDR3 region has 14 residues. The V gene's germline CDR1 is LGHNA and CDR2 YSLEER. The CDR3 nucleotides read TGCGCCAGCAGCCAAGACACCTATAACAATGAGCAGTTCTTC. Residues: CASSQDTYNNEQFF.

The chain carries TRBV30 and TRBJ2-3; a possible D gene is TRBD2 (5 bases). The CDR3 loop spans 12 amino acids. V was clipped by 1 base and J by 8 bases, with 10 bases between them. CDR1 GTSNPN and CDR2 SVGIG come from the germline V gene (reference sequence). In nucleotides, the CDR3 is TGTGCCTGGAGTGCCCTTCGGGGTACGCAGTATTTT. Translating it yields CAWSALRGTQYF.

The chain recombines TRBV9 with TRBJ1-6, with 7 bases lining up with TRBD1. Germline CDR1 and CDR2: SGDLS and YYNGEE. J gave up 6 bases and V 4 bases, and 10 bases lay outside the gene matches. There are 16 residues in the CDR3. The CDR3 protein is CASSPQRGQSNSPLHF. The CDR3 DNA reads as TGTGCCAGCAGCCCACAACGGGGACAGAGTAATTCACCCCTCCACTTT. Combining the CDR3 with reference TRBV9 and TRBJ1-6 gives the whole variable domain DSGVTQTPKHLITATGQRVTLRCSPRSGDLSVYWYQQSLDQGLQFLIQYYNGEERAKGNILERFSAQQFPDLHSELNLSSLELGDSALYFCASSPQRGQSNSPLHFGNGTRLTVT.

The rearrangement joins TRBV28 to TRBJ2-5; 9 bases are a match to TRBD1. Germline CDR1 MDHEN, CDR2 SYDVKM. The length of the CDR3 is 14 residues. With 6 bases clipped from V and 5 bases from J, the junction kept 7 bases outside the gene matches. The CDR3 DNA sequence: TGTGCCAGCAGCCGATTAGGGACAGGGGAGACCCAGTACTTC. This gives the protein CASSRLGTGETQYF.

This CDR3 is CASRPASSYNSPLHF. CDR3 DNA: TGTGCCAGCAGACCCGCGAGCTCCTATAATTCACCCCTCCACTTT. The rearrangement joins TRBV7-2 to TRBJ1-6; D is ambiguous. The germline V and J ends were trimmed by 6 bases and 0 bases, with 9 bases remaining between them. The CDR3 consists of 15 residues. Germline CDR1 SGHTA, CDR2 FQGNSA.

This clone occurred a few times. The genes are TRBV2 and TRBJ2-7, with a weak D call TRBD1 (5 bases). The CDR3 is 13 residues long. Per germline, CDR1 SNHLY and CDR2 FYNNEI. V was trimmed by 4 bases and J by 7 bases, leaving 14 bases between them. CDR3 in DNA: TGTGCCAGCAGTGTTAGCAGGGAAAAGGAGCAGTACTTC. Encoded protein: CASSVSREKEQYF.

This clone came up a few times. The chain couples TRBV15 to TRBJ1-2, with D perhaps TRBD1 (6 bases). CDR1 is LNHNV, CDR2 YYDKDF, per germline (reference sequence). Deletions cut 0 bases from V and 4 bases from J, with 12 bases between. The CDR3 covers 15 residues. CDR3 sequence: CATSRDQGTLYGYTF. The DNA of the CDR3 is TGTGCCACCAGCAGAGATCAGGGGACCCTCTATGGCTACACCTTC.

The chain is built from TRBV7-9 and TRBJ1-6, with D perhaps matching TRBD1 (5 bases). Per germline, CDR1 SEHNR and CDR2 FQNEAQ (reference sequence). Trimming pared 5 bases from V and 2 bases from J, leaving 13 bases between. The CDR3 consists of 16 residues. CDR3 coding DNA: TGTGCCAGCAGCCCCAGGGAAGGCACCTATAATTCACCCCTCCACTTT. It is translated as CASSPREGTYNSPLHF.